The rows below give T cell receptor beta chains drawn from one sample of a study of PD-1 blockade in classical Hodgkin lymphoma. Sequencing was performed with immunoSEQ multiplex PCR; in TCRdb, only in-frame clones are kept and a portion is missing. The table shows about 110,000 clones, with roughly nine tenths occurring only once. The source was peripheral blood mononuclear cells (PBMCs), collected before the second cycle of nivolumab. The receptor source for this set is a human donor with classical Hodgkin lymphoma. CDR3s leave out the opening cysteine and the closing phenylalanine or tryptophan.

TRBV28	TRBJ1-2	ASSLSPGQNYGYT
TRBV4-2	TRBJ2-3	ASSHRPLAGRDTQY
TRBV2	TRBJ2-7	ASIRSGGSYEQY
TRBV4-2	TRBJ2-3	ASSQGGTYTDTQY
TRBV6-5	TRBJ1-2	ASSQRGSGYT
TRBV9	TRBJ1-4	ASSVATGSSNEKLF
TRBV27	TRBJ1-1	ASSSGQWSEAF
TRBV6-5	TRBJ1-3	ASIEPTSSGNTIY
TRBV5-1	TRBJ2-7	ASSLAGYYEQY
TRBV7-2	TRBJ1-2	ASSSQGHLNYGYT
TRBV27	TRBJ2-1	ASSPLSISYNEQF
TRBV18	TRBJ2-5	ASSQGFQETQY
TRBV27	TRBJ1-4	ASSPLLSNNEKLF
TRBV19	TRBJ1-3	ASSTYDEQGVVGNTIY
TRBV6-6	TRBJ2-3	ASKISPLKDTQY
TRBV7-6	TRBJ2-5	ASRLQQETQY
TRBV28	TRBJ2-1	ASSLRGMSSYNEQF
TRBV19	TRBJ1-3	ASSTRTVSSGNTIY
TRBV28	TRBJ2-3	ASSLRGGGTDTQY
TRBV2	TRBJ2-1	ASFTGNNEQF
TRBV10-2	TRBJ1-6	ASTPGGPPLH
TRBV28	TRBJ2-7	ASSLRQEQY
TRBV30	TRBJ2-1	AWSGSVGSSTYNEQF
TRBV6-1	TRBJ1-5	ASSWEQGGSQPQH
TRBV30	TRBJ2-3	AWSREGLGTDTQY
TRBV27	TRBJ2-1	ASTRRAGTHNEQF
TRBV10-2	TRBJ1-3	ASSGKTGGNGNTIY
TRBV15	TRBJ1-1	ATSRDRTDTEAF
TRBV11-2	TRBJ2-7	ASSSRTSHEQY
TRBV5-4	TRBJ2-7	ASSLGREAGYEQY
TRBV10-1	TRBJ2-5	ASSDIRDRRNQETQY
TRBV9	TRBJ2-7	ASSRSGGGYEQY
TRBV4-3	TRBJ1-3	ASSRDGQGASRNTIY
TRBV6-5	TRBJ1-1	ASSYSSVRNTEAF
TRBV11-3	TRBJ2-2	ASSPGAGTGGGGELF
TRBV10-2	TRBJ2-3	ASSENHSRGTQY
TRBV28	TRBJ2-1	ASSLSSLLERERREQF
TRBV20-1	TRBJ2-5	SAPERETQY
TRBV28	TRBJ2-3	ASSAQLAGVVNTQY
TRBV11-2	TRBJ2-3	ASSPGGRDADTQY
TRBV7-2	TRBJ1-4	ASSLIGGEEKLF
TRBV19	TRBJ2-7	ASSRNRYEQY
TRBV5-1	TRBJ2-5	ASSLARRDEETQY
TRBV11-3	TRBJ2-1	ASSPGPSNEQF
TRBV7-9	TRBJ1-1	ASSWGQLGTEAF
TRBV27	TRBJ2-3	ASSLSAGIHAGSTDTQY
TRBV6-1	TRBJ1-1	ATRGSANTEAF
TRBV7-2	TRBJ2-3	ASSARAHSTDTQY
TRBV15	TRBJ2-1	ASTIGSDSYYNEQF
TRBV27	TRBJ2-7	ASSLGADYEQY
TRBV27	TRBJ2-5	ASSAQGRGTQY
TRBV27	TRBJ2-1	ASSLSGGTSYNEQF
TRBV30	TRBJ2-7	AWGGAGGTSRYEQY
TRBV19	TRBJ1-2	ASSTGGEVYGYT